This TCR beta chain was observed in a study of early T cells in non-severe SARS-CoV-2 infection. Study-wide background: Sequenced material consisted of bulk RNA (from unsorted whole blood), and chains were unpaired. Points from the study as a whole: VDJdb matching skewed toward anti-spike CD8 responses, missing private and CD4 specificities.

The library protocol tagged individual cDNA molecules with unique molecular identifiers. Each CDR3 protein gets one entry after TCRdb re-called the 5' RACE reads with MiXCR. The repertoire holds roughly 110,000 distinct CDR3 sequences, with around 10% as singletons. CDR3 size: 16 residues. Germline CDR1 ENHRY, CDR2 SYGVKD. V lost 3 bases and J lost 5; bases outside the gene matches: 8. As for this clonotype: Its target is unknown.

The sequenced material came from whole blood. The chain combines TRBV10-3 with TRBJ2-2, with 8 bases that match TRBD1. The sequence derives from an adult who was a healthcare worker with PCR-confirmed SARS-CoV-2 infection or an uninfected control (not recorded which). CDR3: CAISESLDRATGELFF. In DNA form, the CDR3 reads TGTGCCATCAGTGAATCTTTGGACAGGGCAACCGGGGAGCTGTTTTTT.